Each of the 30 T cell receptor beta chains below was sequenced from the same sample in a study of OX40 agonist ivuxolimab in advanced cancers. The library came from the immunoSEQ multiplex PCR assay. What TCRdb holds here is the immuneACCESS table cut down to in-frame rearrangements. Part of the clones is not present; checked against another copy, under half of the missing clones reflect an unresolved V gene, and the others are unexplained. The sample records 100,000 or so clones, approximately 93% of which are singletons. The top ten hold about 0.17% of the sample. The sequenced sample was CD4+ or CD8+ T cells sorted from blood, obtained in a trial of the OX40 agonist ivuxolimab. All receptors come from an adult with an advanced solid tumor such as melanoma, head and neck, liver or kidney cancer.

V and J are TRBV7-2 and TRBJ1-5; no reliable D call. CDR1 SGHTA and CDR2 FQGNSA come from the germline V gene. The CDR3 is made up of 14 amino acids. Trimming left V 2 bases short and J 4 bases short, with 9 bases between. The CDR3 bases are TGTGCCAGCAGCTTATACGGGCCAAATCAGCCCCAGCATTTT. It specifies CASSLYGPNQPQHF.

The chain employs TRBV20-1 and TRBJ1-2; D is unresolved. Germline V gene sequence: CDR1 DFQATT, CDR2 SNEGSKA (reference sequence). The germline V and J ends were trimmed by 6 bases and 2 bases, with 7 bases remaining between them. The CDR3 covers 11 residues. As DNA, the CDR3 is TGCAGTGCCCCGTACAACTATGGCTACACCTTC. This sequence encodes CSAPYNYGYTF.

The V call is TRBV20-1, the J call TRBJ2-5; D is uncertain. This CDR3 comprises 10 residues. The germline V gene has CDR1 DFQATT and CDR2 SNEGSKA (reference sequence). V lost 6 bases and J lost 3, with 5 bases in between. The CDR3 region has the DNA TGCAGTGCGCCCGAAGAGACCCAGTACTTC. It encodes CSAPEETQYF.

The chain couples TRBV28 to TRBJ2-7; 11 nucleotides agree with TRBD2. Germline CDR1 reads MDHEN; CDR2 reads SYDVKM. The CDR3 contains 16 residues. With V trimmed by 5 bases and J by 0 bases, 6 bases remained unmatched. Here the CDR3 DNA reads TGTGCCAGCAGTCTAACCGGGACTAGCGGCTCCTACGAGCAGTACTTC. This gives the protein CASSLTGTSGSYEQYF.

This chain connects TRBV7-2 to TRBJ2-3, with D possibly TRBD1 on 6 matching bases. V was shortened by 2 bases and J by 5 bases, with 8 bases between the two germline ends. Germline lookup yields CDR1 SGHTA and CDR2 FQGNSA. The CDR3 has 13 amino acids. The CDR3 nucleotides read TGTGCCAGCAGCTTAAAAGGGGGAGATACGCAGTATTTT. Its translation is CASSLKGGDTQYF.

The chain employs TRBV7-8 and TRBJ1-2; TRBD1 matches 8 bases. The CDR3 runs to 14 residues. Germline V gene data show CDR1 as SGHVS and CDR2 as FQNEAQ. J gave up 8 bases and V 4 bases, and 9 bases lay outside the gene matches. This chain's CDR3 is CASSSDRGLKGYTF. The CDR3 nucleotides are TGTGCCAGCAGCTCAGACAGGGGTTTGAAGGGCTACACCTTC.

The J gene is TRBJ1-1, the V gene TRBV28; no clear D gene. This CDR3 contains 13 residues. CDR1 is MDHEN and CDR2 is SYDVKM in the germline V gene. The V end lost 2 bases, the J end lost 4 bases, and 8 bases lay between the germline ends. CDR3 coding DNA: TGTGCCAGCAGTTTAAAAGTCCCCACTGAAGCTTTCTTT. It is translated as CASSLKVPTEAFF.

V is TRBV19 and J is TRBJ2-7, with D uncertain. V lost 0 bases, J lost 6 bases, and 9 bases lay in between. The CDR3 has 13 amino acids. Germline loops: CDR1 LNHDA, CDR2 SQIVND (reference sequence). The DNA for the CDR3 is TGTGCCAGTAGTATAGAGGGGATGAGCGAGCAGTACTTC. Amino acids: CASSIEGMSEQYF.

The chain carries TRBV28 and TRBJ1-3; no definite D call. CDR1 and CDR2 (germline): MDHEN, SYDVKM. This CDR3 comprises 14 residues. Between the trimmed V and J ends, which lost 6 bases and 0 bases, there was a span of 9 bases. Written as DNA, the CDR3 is TGTGCCAGCAGCCCAACCCCCTCTGGAAACACCATATATTTT. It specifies CASSPTPSGNTIYF. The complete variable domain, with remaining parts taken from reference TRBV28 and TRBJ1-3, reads DVKVTQSSRYLVKRTGEKVFLECVQDMDHENMFWYRQDPGLGLRLIYFSYDVKMKEKGDIPEGYSVSREKKERFSLILESASTNQTSMYLCASSPTPSGNTIYFGEGSWLTVV.

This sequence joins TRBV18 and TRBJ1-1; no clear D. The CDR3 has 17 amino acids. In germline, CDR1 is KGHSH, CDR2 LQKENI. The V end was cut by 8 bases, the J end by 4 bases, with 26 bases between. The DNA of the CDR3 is TGTGCCAGCCCGCCCCCGGGGAGCCTCCACGGTGGCACTGAAGCTTTCTTT. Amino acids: CASPPPGSLHGGTEAFF.

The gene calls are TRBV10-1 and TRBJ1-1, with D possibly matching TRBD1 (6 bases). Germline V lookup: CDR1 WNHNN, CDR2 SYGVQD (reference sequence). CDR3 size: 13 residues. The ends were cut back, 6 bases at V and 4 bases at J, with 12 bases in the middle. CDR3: CASSDLQGTEAFF. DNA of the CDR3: TGCGCCAGCAGCGACCTACAGGGCACTGAAGCTTTCTTT.

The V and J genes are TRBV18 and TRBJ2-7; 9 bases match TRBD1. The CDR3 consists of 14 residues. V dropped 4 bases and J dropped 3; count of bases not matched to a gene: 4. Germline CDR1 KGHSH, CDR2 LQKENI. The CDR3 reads CASSRDRDDYEQYF. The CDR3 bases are TGTGCCAGCTCACGGGACAGGGATGACTACGAGCAGTACTTC.

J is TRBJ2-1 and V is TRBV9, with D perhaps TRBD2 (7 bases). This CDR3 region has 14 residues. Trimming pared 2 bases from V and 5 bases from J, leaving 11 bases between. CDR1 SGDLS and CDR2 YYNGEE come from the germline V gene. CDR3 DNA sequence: TGTGCCAGCAGCGTCGGGGGGCTAAACAATGAGCAGTTCTTC. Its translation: CASSVGGLNNEQFF.

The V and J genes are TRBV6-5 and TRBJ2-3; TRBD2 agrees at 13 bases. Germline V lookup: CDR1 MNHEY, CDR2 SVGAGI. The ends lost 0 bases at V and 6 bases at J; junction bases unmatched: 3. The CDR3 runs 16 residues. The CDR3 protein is CASSYSGLAGADTQYF. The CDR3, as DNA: TGTGCCAGCAGTTACTCCGGACTAGCGGGAGCTGATACGCAGTATTTT.

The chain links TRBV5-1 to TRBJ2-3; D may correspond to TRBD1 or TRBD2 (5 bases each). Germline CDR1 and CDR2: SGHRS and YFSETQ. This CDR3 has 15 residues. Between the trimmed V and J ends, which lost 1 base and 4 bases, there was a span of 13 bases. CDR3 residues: CASSLPRGHADTQYF. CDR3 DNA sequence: TGCGCCAGCAGCTTGCCGAGGGGCCATGCAGATACGCAGTATTTT.

The CDR3 bases are TGCAGCGTTGGAGAGGGGGTTCTTTTCTCTGGGGCCAACGTCCTGACTTTC. Protein product: CSVGEGVLFSGANVLTF. The chain recombines TRBV29-1 with TRBJ2-6, with D perhaps TRBD1 (6 bases). This CDR3 region has 17 residues. CDR1 and CDR2 (germline): SQVTM, ANQGSEA. The V gene lost 4 bases and the J gene lost 0 bases, with 16 bases spanning the gap.

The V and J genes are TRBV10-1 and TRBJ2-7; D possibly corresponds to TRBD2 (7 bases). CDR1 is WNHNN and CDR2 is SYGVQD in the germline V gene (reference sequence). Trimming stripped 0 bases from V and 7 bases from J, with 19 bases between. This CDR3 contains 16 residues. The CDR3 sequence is CASSESGRGPMGEQYF. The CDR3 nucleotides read TGCGCCAGCAGTGAGTCTGGGCGGGGGCCCATGGGTGAGCAGTACTTC.

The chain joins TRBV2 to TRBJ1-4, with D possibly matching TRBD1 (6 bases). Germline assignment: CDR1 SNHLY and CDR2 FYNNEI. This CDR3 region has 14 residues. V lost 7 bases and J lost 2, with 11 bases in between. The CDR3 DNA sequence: TGTGCCAGCAAATTGGGGGCCACTAATGAAAAACTGTTTTTT. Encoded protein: CASKLGATNEKLFF.

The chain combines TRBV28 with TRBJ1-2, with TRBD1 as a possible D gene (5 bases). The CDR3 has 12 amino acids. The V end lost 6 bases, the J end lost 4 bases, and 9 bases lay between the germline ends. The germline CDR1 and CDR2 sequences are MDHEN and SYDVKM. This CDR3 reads CASSRGGYGYTF. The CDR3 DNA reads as TGTGCCAGCAGCCGGGGGGGCTATGGCTACACCTTC.

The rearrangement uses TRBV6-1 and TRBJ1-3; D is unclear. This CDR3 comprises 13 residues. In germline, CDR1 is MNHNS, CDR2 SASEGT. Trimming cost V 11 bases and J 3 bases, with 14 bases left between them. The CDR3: CAPSEGSGNTIYF. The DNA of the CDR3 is TGTGCCCCTAGCGAGGGAAGTGGAAACACCATATATTTT.

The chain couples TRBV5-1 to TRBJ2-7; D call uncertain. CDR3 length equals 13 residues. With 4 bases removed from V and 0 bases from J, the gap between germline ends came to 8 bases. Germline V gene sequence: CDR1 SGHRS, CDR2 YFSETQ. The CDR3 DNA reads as TGCGCCAGCAGCCAGGTCTCCTCCTACGAGCAGTACTTC. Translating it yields CASSQVSSYEQYF.

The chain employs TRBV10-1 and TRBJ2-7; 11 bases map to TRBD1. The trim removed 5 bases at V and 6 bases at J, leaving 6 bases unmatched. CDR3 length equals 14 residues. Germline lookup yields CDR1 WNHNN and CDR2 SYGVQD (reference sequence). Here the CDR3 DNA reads TGCGCCAGCAGTCCCGGGACAGGGGGGTCCGAGCAGTACTTC. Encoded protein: CASSPGTGGSEQYF.

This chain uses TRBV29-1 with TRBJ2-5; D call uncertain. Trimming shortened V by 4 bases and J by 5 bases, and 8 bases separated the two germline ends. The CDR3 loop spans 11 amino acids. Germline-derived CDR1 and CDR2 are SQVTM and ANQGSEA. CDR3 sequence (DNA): TGCAGCGTTGGCCCCGGGGAGACCCAGTACTTC. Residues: CSVGPGETQYF.

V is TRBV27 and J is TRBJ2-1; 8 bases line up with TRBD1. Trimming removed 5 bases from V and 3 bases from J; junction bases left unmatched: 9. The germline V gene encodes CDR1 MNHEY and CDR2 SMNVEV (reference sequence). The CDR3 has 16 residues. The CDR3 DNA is TGTGCCAGCAGTCACCCGACAGGGGTTAGCTACAATGAGCAGTTCTTC. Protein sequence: CASSHPTGVSYNEQFF.

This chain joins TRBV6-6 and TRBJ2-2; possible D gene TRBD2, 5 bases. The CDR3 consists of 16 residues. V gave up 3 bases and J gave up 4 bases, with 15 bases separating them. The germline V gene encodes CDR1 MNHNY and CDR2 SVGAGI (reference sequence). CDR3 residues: CASSYITARGTGELFF. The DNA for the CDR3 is TGTGCCAGCAGTTATATCACTGCCCGGGGCACCGGGGAGCTGTTTTTT.

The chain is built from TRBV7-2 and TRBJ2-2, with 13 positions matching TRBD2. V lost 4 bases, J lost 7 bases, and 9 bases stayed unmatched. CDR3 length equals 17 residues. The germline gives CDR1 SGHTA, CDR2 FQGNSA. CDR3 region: CASSWGLAGNGGGELFF. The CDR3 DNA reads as TGTGCCAGCAGCTGGGGACTAGCGGGAAATGGAGGCGGGGAGCTGTTTTTT.

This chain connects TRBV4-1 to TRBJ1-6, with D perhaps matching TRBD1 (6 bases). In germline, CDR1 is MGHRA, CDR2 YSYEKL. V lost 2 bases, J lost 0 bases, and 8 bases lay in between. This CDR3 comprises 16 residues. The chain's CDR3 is CASSQQGSSYNSPLHF. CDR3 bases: TGCGCCAGCAGCCAACAGGGGAGCTCCTATAATTCACCCCTCCACTTT.

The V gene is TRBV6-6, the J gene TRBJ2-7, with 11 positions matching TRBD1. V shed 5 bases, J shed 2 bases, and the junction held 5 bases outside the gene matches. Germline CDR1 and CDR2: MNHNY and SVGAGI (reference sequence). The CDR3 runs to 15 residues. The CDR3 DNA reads TGTGCCAGCAGTCCCCGGACAGGGGGCACCTACGAGCAGTACTTC. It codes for CASSPRTGGTYEQYF.

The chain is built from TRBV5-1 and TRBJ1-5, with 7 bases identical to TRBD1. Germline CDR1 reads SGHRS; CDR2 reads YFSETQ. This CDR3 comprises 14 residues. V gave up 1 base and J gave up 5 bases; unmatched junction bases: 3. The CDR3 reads CASSLNTGDQPQHF. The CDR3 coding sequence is TGCGCCAGCAGCTTGAATACAGGGGATCAGCCCCAGCATTTT.

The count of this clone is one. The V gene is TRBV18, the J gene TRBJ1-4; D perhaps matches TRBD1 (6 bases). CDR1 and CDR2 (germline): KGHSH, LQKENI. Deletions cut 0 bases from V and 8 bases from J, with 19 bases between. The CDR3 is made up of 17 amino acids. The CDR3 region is CASSPPILGGTEEKLFF. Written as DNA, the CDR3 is TGTGCCAGCTCACCACCCATCCTCGGGGGCACCGAGGAAAAACTGTTTTTT.